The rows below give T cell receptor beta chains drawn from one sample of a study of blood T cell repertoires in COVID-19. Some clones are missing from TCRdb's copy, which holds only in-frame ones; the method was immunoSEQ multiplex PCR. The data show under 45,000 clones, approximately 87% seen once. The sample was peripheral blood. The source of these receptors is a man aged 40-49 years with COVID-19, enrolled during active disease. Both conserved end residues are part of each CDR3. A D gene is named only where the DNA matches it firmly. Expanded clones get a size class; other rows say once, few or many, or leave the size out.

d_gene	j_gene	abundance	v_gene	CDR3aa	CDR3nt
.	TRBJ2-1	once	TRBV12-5	CASGFSEQFF	TGTGCTAGTGGTTTCAGTGAGCAGTTCTTC
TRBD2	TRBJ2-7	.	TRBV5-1	CARGLAGPYEQYF	TGCGCCAGAGGACTAGCGGGCCCCTACGAGCAGTACTTC
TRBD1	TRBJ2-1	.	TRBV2	CASRGQGEAEQFF	TGTGCCAGCAGGGGACAGGGGGAGGCTGAGCAGTTCTTC
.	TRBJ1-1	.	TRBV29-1	CSVQGRNTEAFF	TGCAGCGTTCAGGGGAGGAACACTGAAGCTTTCTTT
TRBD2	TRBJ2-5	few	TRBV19	CASSPSGGREETQYF	TGTGCCAGTAGTCCTAGCGGGGGGCGGGAAGAGACCCAGTACTTC
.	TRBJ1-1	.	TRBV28	CASSEINTEAFF	TGTGCCAGCAGTGAGATTAACACTGAAGCTTTCTTT
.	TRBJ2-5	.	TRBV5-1	CASSLDSYSGETQYF	TGCGCCAGCAGCTTGGACTCTTACTCGGGGGAGACCCAGTACTTC
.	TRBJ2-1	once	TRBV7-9	CASSFTLADNEQFF	TGTGCCAGCAGCTTTACACTCGCGGACAATGAGCAGTTCTTC
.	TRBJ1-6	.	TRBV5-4	CASSRGEDSPLHF	TGTGCCAGCAGCCGAGGGGAGGATTCACCCCTCCACTTT
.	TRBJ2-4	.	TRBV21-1	CASSKEWTSAAKNIQYF	TGTGCCAGCAGCAAAGAATGGACTAGCGCTGCCAAAAACATTCAGTACTTC
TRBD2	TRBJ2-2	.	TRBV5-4	CASSFPGGGGELFF	TGTGCCAGCAGCTTCCCGGGGGGGGGCGGGGAGCTGTTTTTT
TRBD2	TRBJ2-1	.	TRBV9	CASSVKLAGGGNEQFF	TGTGCCAGCAGCGTAAAGCTGGCGGGAGGGGGAAATGAGCAGTTCTTC
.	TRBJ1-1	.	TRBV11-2	CASSKPGRTEAFF	TGTGCCAGCAGCAAACCAGGGCGGACTGAAGCTTTCTTT
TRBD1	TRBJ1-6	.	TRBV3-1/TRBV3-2	CASSQRDRGLNSPLHF	TGTGCCAGCAGCCAAAGGGACAGGGGGCTTAATTCACCCCTCCACTTT
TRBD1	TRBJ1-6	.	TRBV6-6	CASSATGLRNSPLHF	TGTGCCAGCAGCGCGACAGGGCTGCGGAATTCACCCCTCCACTTT
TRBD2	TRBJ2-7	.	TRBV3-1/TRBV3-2	CASSEGLAGLYEQYF	TGTGCCAGCAGCGAAGGACTAGCGGGCCTCTACGAGCAGTACTTC
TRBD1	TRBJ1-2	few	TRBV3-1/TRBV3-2	CASSHRSSQGANYGYTF	TGTGCCAGCAGCCACCGCTCCTCCCAGGGGGCTAACTATGGCTACACCTTC
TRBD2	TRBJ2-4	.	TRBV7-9	CASRHTPWTSGGEKICQYF	TGTGCCAGCAGACATACCCCTTGGACTAGCGGGGGGGAAAAAATTTGTCAGTACTTC
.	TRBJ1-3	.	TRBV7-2	CASSLGAANPGNTIYF	TGTGCCAGCAGCTTAGGGGCCGCAAATCCTGGAAACACCATATATTTT
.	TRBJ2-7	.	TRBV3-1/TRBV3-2	CASRMTGFYEQYF	TGTGCCAGCAGGATGACAGGTTTCTACGAGCAGTACTTC
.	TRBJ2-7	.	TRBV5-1	CASRALEGSREQYF	TGCGCCAGCCGAGCCCTGGAGGGTTCGCGCGAGCAGTACTTC
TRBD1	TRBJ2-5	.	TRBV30	CAWSAPGTGGRVETQYF	TGTGCCTGGAGTGCGCCAGGGACAGGGGGCAGGGTAGAGACCCAGTACTTC
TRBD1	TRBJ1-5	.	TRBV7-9	CASSLGGTGSQPQHF	TGTGCCAGCAGCTTAGGAGGGACAGGCAGTCAGCCCCAGCATTTT
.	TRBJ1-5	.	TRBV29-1	CSVSTGLGQPQHF	TGCAGCGTGTCAACAGGGTTGGGTCAGCCCCAGCATTTT
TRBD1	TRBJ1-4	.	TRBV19	CATRDRHATNEKLFF	TGTGCCACCCGGGACAGGCATGCAACTAATGAAAAACTGTTTTTT
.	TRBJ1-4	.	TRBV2	CASAARAKGPNEKLFF	TGTGCCAGCGCAGCCCGGGCCAAGGGGCCTAATGAAAAACTGTTTTTT
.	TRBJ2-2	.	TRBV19	CASNGGADNTGELFF	TGTGCCAGTAACGGTGGGGCGGATAACACCGGGGAGCTGTTTTTT
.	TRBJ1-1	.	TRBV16	CASSAQGGGGTEAFF	TGTGCCAGCAGCGCCCAAGGCGGGGGTGGCACTGAAGCTTTCTTT